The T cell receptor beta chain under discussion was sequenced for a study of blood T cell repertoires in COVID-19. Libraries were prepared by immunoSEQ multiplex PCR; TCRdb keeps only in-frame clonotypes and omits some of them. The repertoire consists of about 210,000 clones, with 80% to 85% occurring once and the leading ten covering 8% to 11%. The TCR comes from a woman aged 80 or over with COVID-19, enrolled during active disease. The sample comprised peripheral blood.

The CDR3 sequence: CASSQSGGRDTEAFF. The CDR3, as DNA: TGTGCCAGCAGCCAGTCCGGGGGTCGGGACACTGAAGCTTTCTTT. The chain links TRBV3-1 (or the pseudogene TRBV3-2) to TRBJ1-1; TRBD1 might be the D (5 bases). V dropped 3 bases and J dropped 3 bases, with 14 bases sitting between them. The germline CDR1 and CDR2 sequences are LGHDT and YNNKEL (reference sequence). This CDR3 region has 15 residues.